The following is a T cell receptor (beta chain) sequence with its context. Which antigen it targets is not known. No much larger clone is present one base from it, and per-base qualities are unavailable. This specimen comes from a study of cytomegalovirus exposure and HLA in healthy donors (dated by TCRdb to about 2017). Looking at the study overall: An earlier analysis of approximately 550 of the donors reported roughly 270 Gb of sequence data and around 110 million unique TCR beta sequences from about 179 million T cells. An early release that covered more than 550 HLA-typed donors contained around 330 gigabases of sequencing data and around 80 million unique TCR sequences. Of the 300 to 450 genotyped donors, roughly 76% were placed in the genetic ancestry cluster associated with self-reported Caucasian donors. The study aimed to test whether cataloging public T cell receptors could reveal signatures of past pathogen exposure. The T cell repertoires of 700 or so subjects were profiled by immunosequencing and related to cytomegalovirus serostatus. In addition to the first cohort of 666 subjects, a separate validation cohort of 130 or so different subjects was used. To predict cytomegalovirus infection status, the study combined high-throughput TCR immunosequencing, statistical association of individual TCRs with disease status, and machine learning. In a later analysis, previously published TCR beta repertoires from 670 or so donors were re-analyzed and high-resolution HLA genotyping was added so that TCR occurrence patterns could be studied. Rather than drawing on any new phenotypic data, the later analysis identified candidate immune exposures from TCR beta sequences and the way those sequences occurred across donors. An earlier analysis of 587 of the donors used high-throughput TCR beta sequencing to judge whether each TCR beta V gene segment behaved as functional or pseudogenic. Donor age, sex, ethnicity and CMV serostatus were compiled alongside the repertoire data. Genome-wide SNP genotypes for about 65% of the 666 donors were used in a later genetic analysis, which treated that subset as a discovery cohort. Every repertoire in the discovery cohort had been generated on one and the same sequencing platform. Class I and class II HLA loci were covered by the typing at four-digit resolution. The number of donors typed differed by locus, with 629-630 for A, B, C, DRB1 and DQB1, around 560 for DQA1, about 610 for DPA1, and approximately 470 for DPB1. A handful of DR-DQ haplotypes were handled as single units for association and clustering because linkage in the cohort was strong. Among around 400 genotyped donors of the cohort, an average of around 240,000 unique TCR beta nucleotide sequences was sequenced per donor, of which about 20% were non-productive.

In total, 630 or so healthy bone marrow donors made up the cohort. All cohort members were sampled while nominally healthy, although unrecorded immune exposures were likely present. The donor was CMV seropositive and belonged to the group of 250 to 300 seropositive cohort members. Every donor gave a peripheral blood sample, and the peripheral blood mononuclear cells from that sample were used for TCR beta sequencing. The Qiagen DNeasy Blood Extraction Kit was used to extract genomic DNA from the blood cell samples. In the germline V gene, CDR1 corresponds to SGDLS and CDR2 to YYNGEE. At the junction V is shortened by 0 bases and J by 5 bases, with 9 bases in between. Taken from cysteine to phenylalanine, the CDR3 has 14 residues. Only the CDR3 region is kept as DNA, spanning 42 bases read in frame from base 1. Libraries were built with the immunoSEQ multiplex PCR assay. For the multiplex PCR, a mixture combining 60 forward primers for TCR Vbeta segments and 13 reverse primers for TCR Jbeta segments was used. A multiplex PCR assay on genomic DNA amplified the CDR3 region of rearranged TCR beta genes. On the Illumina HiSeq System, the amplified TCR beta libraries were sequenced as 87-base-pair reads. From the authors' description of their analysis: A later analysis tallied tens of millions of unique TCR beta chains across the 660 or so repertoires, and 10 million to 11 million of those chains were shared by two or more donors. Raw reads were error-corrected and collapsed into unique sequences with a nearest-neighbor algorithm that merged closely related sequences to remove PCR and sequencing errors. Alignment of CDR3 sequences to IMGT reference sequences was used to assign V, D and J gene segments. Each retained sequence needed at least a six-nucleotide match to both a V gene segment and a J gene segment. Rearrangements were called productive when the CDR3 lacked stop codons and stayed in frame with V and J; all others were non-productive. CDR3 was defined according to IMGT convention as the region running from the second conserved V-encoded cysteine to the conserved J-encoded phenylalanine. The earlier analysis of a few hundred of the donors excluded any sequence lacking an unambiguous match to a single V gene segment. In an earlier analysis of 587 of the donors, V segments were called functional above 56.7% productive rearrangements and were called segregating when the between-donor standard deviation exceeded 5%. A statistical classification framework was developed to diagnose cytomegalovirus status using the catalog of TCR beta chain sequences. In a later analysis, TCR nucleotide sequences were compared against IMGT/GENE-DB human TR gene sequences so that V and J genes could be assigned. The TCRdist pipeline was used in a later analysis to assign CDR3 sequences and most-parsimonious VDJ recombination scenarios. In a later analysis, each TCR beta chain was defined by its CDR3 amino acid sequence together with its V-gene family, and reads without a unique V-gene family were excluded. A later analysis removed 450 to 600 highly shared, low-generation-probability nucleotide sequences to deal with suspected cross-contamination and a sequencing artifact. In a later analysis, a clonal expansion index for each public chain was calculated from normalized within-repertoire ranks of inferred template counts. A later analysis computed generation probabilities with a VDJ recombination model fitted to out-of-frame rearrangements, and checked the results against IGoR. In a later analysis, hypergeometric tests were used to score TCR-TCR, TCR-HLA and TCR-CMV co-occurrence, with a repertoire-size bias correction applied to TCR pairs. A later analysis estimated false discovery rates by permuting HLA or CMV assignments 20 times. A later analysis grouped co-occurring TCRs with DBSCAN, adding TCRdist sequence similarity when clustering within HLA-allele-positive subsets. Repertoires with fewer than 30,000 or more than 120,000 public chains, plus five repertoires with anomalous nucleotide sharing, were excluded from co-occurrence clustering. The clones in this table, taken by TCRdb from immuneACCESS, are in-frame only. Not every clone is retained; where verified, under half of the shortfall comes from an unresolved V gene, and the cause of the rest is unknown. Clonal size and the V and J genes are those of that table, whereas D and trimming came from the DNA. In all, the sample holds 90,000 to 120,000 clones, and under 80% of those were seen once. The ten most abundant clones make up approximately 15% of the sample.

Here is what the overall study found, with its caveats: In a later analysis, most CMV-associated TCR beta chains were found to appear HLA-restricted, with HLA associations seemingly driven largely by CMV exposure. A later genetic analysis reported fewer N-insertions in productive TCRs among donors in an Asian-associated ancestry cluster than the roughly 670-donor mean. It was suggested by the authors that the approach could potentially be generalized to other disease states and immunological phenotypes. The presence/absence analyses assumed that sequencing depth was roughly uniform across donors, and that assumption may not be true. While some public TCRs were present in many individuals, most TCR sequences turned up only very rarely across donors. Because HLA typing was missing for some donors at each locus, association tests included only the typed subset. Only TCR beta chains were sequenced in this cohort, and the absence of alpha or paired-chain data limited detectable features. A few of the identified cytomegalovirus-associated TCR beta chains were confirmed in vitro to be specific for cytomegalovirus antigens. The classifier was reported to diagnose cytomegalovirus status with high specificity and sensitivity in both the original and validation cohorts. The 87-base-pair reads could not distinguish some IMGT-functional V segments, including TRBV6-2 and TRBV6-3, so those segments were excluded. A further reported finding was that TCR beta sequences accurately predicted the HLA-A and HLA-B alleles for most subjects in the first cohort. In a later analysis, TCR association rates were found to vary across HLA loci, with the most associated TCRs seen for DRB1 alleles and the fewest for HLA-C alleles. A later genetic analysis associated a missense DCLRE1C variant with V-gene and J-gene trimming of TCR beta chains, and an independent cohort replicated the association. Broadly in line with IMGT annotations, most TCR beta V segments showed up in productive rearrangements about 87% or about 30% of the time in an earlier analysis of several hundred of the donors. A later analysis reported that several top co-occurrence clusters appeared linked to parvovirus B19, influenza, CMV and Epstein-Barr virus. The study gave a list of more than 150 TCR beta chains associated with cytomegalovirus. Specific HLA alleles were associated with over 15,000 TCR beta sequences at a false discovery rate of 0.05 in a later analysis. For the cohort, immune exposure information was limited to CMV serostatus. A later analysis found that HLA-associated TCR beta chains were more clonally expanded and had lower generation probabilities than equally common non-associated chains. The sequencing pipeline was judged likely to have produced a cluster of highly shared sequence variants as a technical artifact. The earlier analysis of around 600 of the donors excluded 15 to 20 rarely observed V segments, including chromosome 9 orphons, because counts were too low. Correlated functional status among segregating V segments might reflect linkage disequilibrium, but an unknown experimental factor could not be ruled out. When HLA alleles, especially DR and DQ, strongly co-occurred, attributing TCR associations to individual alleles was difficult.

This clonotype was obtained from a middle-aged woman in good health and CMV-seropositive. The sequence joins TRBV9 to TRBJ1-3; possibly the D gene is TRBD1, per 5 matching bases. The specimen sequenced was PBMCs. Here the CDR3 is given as CASSVGTLRNTIYF. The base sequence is TGTGCCAGCAGCGTAGGGACACTCAGAAACACCATATATTTT.